This passage covers 19 T cell receptor beta chains from one sample sequenced in a study of blood T cells in healthy people across ages. A second PCR, run for about 6 to 11 cycles, used a sample-barcoded 5' primer plus a J-beta primer mix. TCRdb re-called the 5' RACE reads through MiXCR, storing one row per CDR3 protein. The sample comprises 1,500,000 or so distinct CDR3 sequences, approximately 59% of which are singletons, and about 6.3% rests with the top ten. The sequenced sample consisted of blood. The receptors were gathered from a young man in good health.

This rearrangement joins TRBV15 to TRBJ2-1, with 9 positions matching TRBD1. Germline CDR1 is LNHNV and CDR2 is YYDKDF (reference sequence). The CDR3 is 16 residues long. Germline trimming cut 5 bases from V and 7 bases from J; bases unmatched to any gene: 12. The CDR3 nucleotides are TGTGCCACCAGCTCATGGGGACAGGGTCCCGATAATGAGCAGTTCTTC. As protein: CATSSWGQGPDNEQFF.

This clonotype was detected only a few times. The chain combines TRBV2 with TRBJ2-1; D ambiguous. The germline CDR1 and CDR2 sequences are SNHLY and FYNNEI. Trimming removed 2 bases at V and 0 bases at J, with 8 bases between. This CDR3 has 15 amino acids. CDR3 nucleotides: TGTGCCAGCAGTGAAATTACGGGCTCCTACAATGAGCAGTTCTTC. The encoded protein is CASSEITGSYNEQFF.

The V and J genes are TRBV24-1 and TRBJ2-7; D uncertain. There are 13 residues in the CDR3. Germline V lookup: CDR1 KGHDR, CDR2 SFDVKD. V lost 6 bases and J 0 bases, leaving 8 bases between the germline ends. Here the CDR3 DNA reads TGTGCCACCAGTCAAGGACCCTCCTACGAGCAGTACTTC. Residues: CATSQGPSYEQYF.

The V call is TRBV7-2, the J call TRBJ2-1; 14 bases agree with TRBD2. V was clipped by 1 base and J by 9 bases; unmatched bases: 5. This CDR3 contains 16 residues. The germline V gene encodes CDR1 SGHTA and CDR2 FQGNSA. In nucleotides, the CDR3 is TGTGCCAGCAGCTTAGATGGGACTAGCGGGGGTGTTGAGCAGTTCTTC. Amino acid sequence: CASSLDGTSGGVEQFF. Full variable domain (outside the CDR3, taken from reference TRBV7-2 and TRBJ2-1): GAGVSQSPSNKVTEKGKDVELRCDPISGHTALYWYRQSLGQGLEFLIYFQGNSAPDKSGLPSDRFSAERTGGSVSTLTIQRTQQEDSAVYLCASSLDGTSGGVEQFFGPGTRLTVL.

This clonotype was seen a few times. The chain combines TRBV3-1 with TRBJ2-3, with D hard to call. Trimming removed 0 bases at V and 2 bases at J, with 9 bases between. The germline V gene encodes CDR1 LGHDT and CDR2 YNNKEL (reference sequence). The CDR3 runs 15 residues. The DNA of the CDR3 is TGTGCCAGCAGCCAAGACCGTGCCACCACAGATACGCAGTATTTT. Amino acids: CASSQDRATTDTQYF.

This clonotype was seen more than once but under ten times. The CDR3 region has the DNA TGTGCCAGCAGCCCCGACGGGCTAGCCGACCAAGAGACCCAGTACTTC. It specifies CASSPDGLADQETQYF. This sequence joins TRBV11-2 and TRBJ2-5; a weak D match, TRBD2 (5 bases). The CDR3 sequence is 16 residues long. Deletions cut 5 bases from V and 0 bases from J, with 16 bases between. CDR1 is SGHAT, CDR2 FQNNGV, per germline.

This rearrangement joins TRBV25-1 to TRBJ2-1; TRBD1 agrees at 8 bases. Germline assignment: CDR1 MGHDK and CDR2 SYGVNS. V shed 6 bases and J 3 bases; nucleotides not matched to a gene: 16. This CDR3 contains 18 residues. CDR3 sequence (DNA): TGTGCCAGCAGCCACACTCCTTTTAGGACAGGGCTCTACAATGAGCAGTTCTTC. It specifies CASSHTPFRTGLYNEQFF.

This clonotype occurred a few times. V is TRBV9 and J is TRBJ1-4, with TRBD1 identical over 7 bases. The V gene's germline CDR1 is SGDLS and CDR2 YYNGEE. CDR3 size: 15 residues. V lost 3 bases to trimming and J lost 7 bases; unmatched junction nucleotides: 9. CDR3 residues: CASSESTGFGEKLFF. The CDR3 bases are TGTGCCAGCAGCGAGTCGACAGGGTTCGGTGAAAAACTGTTTTTT. The variable domain in full, with the rest retrieved from reference TRBV9 and TRBJ1-4, is DSGVTQTPKHLITATGQRVTLRCSPRSGDLSVYWYQQSLDQGLQFLIQYYNGEERAKGNILERFSAQQFPDLHSELNLSSLELGDSALYFCASSESTGFGEKLFFGSGTQLSVL.

This clonotype was seen a few times. The chain links TRBV2 to TRBJ2-7; D gene uncertain. The J call may be mistaken, given a closer DNA end match to TRBJ2-5. The germline gives CDR1 SNHLY, CDR2 FYNNEI. This CDR3 is built from 16 residues. This chain's CDR3 is CASSELGSSVAGTQYF. CDR3 coding DNA: TGTGCCAGCAGTGAATTGGGGTCGTCGGTCGCAGGGACCCAGTACTTC.

The chain joins TRBV27 to TRBJ2-4, with TRBD1 as a possible D gene (5 bases). CDR1 MNHEY and CDR2 SMNVEV come from the germline V gene (reference sequence). The CDR3 extends over 12 amino acids. With 7 bases removed from V and 2 bases from J, the gap between germline ends came to 6 bases. The chain's CDR3 is CASKGPKNIQYF. CDR3 bases: TGTGCCAGCAAGGGGCCCAAAAACATTCAGTACTTC.

This clonotype was seen once. The chain employs TRBV5-4 and TRBJ2-7, with 9 bases aligning to TRBD2. V dropped 0 bases and J dropped 1; count of bases not matched to a gene: 2. The CDR3 has 15 amino acids. Germline loops: CDR1 SGHNT, CDR2 YYREEE (reference sequence). This chain's CDR3 is CASSLERGASYEQYF. DNA of the CDR3: TGTGCCAGCAGCTTGGAGCGGGGGGCTTCCTACGAGCAGTACTTC.

The V call is TRBV6-6, the J call TRBJ2-5, with 10 bases lining up with TRBD1. The J call may not be correct, given that the DNA end is closer to TRBJ2-7. Germline assignment: CDR1 MNHNY and CDR2 SVGAGI (reference sequence). The CDR3 length is 15 residues. Here the CDR3 DNA reads TGTGCCAGCAGTTACTTCCGGGACAGGGGCAACGAGCAGTACTTC. It is translated as CASSYFRDRGNEQYF.

The chain employs TRBV5-1 and TRBJ2-6; possibly TRBD1 for D (5 bases). CDR1 is SGHRS and CDR2 is YFSETQ in the germline V gene. The CDR3 extends over 13 amino acids. V dropped 4 bases and J dropped 9 bases, with 11 bases sitting between them. CDR3 DNA: TGCGCCAGCAGCAGCAGGGCCGACAACGTCCTGACTTTC. Residues: CASSSRADNVLTF.

The chain is built from TRBV15 and TRBJ2-3; D call uncertain. CDR3 length: 13 residues. Germline CDR1 LNHNV, CDR2 YYDKDF (reference sequence). V lost 1 base and J lost 4, with 6 bases in between. CDR3 sequence reads: CATSRGGSDTQYF. CDR3 coding DNA: TGTGCCACCAGCAGAGGAGGTTCAGATACGCAGTATTTT.

The CDR3 nucleotides read TGTGCCAGCAGCAAAGCAGGAGGCAAGAACACTGAAGCTTTCTTT. As protein: CASSKAGGKNTEAFF. The V call is TRBV7-9, the J call TRBJ1-1; D uncertain. V lost 5 bases, J lost 1 base, and 14 bases lay in between. Germline CDR1 SEHNR, CDR2 FQNEAQ (reference sequence). The CDR3 has 15 residues.

This chain connects TRBV5-1 to TRBJ1-4, with 8 bases fitting TRBD1. With V trimmed by 5 bases and J by 7 bases, 4 bases remained unmatched. The germline V gene has CDR1 SGHRS and CDR2 YFSETQ. The CDR3 is made up of 13 amino acids. CDR3 DNA sequence: TGCGCCAGCAGACCGGACAGGGTTGAAAAACTGTTTTTT. Amino acids: CASRPDRVEKLFF.

This rearrangement joins TRBV6-5 to TRBJ1-1; TRBD1 might be the D (5 bases). The length of the CDR3 is 13 residues. Germline V gene lookup returns CDR1 MNHEY and CDR2 SVGAGI. Trimming cost V 6 bases and J 5 bases, with 13 bases left between them. The CDR3 reads CASRSRGPTEAFF. The CDR3 DNA sequence: TGTGCCAGCAGATCAAGGGGTCCTACTGAAGCTTTCTTT.

The chain employs TRBV25-1 and TRBJ2-4; 7 nucleotides agree with TRBD1. The trim removed 8 bases at V and 1 base at J, leaving 8 bases unmatched. This CDR3 contains 15 residues. The V gene's germline CDR1 is MGHDK and CDR2 SYGVNS. The CDR3 nucleotides are TGTGCCAGCCAACAGGGGTCCGGGGCCAAAAACATTCAGTACTTC. Residues: CASQQGSGAKNIQYF.

The chain employs TRBV10-2 and TRBJ1-2; D is undetermined. This CDR3 has 14 amino acids. The germline V and J ends were trimmed by 7 bases and 7 bases, with 19 bases remaining between them. Germline V gives CDR1 WSHSY, CDR2 SAAADI. The CDR3 region has the DNA TGCGCCAGCACGCCGGGAAGTACTCGTTCTGGCTACACCTTC. Translated, it gives CASTPGSTRSGYTF.